A selection of T cell receptor beta chains follows, all from one sample in a study of identical twins. One entry per CDR3 protein results from TCRdb running MiXCR on the 5' RACE reads. Counted here are hundreds of thousands of distinct CDR3 sequences, 15% to 20% occurring once; the ten biggest clones make up around 13%. These data were likewise used in another study, on T cells expressing NK-cell markers.

What was sequenced was PBMCs. The receptors here all came from a woman younger than 30 in good health. CDR3s include the opening cysteine and the closing phenylalanine or tryptophan. Each record gives: D gene, J gene, clone size, V gene, CDR3 protein, CDR3 DNA. D genes are given only for firm matches. Some rows mark clone size as missing; the rest say once, few, many or name a class of expanded clone.

TRBD2	TRBJ2-7	.	TRBV9	CASSVGVAGTYEQYF	TGTGCCAGCAGCGTAGGGGTAGCGGGTACCTACGAGCAGTACTTC
TRBD2	TRBJ2-1	.	TRBV10-1	CASSEKRGRPNIRLLNEQFF	TGCGCCAGCAGTGAAAAGCGCGGGAGGCCTAATATTCGACTTTTAAATGAGCAGTTCTTC
.	TRBJ2-7	.	TRBV5-1	CASSPTGDHEQYF	TGCGCCAGCAGCCCCACGGGAGACCACGAGCAGTACTTC
.	TRBJ1-1	.	TRBV10-3	CAISDRTALNTEAFF	TGTGCCATCAGTGACCGGACAGCTCTGAACACTGAAGCTTTCTTT
TRBD2	TRBJ2-5	.	TRBV6-2/TRBV6-3	CATGGGPQSETQYF	TGTGCCACAGGCGGGGGACCGCAATCGGAGACCCAGTACTTC
.	TRBJ2-7	.	TRBV15	CATSRGRPYEQYF	TGTGCCACCAGCAGAGGTAGACCCTACGAGCAGTACTTC
.	TRBJ1-1	few	TRBV20-1	CSARAQGPAAFF	TGCAGTGCTAGGGCCCAGGGTCCAGCGGCTTTCTTT
TRBD1	TRBJ2-2	.	TRBV7-2	CASSFGRGRRGELFF	TGTGCCAGCAGCTTCGGAAGGGGGCGCCGAGGGGAGCTGTTTTTT
.	TRBJ1-1	few	TRBV29-1	CSVDRGPEAFF	TGCAGCGTTGATCGGGGGCCTGAAGCTTTCTTT
TRBD2	TRBJ2-7	.	TRBV10-3	CAISEGGTSDEQYF	TGTGCCATCAGTGAGGGGGGGACTAGCGACGAGCAGTACTTC
.	TRBJ2-5	.	TRBV6-5	CASSLEGALETQYF	TGTGCCAGCAGTTTGGAGGGGGCCTTGGAGACCCAGTACTTC
TRBD2	TRBJ2-5	.	TRBV6-1	CASSPTLADQETQYF	TGTGCCAGCAGTCCCACCCTAGCGGATCAAGAGACCCAGTACTTC
.	TRBJ2-3	.	TRBV12-3/TRBV12-4	CASVRGTDTQYF	TGTGCCAGCGTGAGGGGCACAGATACGCAGTATTTT
.	TRBJ2-7	.	TRBV11-2	CASSNRGGPYEQYF	TGTGCCAGCAGCAATAGGGGGGGTCCCTACGAGCAGTACTTC
.	TRBJ2-3	few	TRBV27	CASRRLVPDTQYF	TGTGCCAGCAGGAGGCTAGTCCCAGATACGCAGTATTTT
.	TRBJ2-1	.	TRBV19	CASSMSPLRSYNEQFF	TGTGCCAGTAGTATGAGCCCTCTTCGAAGTTACAATGAGCAGTTCTTC
TRBD1	TRBJ1-2	few	TRBV20-1	CSAQDRGRGSSNYGYTF	TGCAGTGCGCAGGACCGGGGCAGGGGGTCTTCTAACTATGGCTACACCTTC
.	TRBJ2-3	many	TRBV5-1	CASSLVQSTDTQYF	TGCGCCAGCAGCTTGGTGCAGAGCACAGATACGCAGTATTTT
.	TRBJ2-3	few	TRBV10-3	CAISESMGFRDTQYF	TGTGCCATCAGTGAGTCGATGGGATTCAGAGATACGCAGTATTTT
.	TRBJ2-3	few	TRBV5-1	CASSTLADTQYF	TGCGCCAGCAGCACCCTTGCAGATACGCAGTATTTT
.	TRBJ2-4	.	TRBV9	CASSVASNLLDIQYF	TGTGCCAGCAGCGTAGCGTCAAACCTCCTCGACATTCAGTACTTC
.	TRBJ2-4	.	TRBV7-6	CASSLSLTNIQYF	TGTGCCAGCAGCTTAAGTCTTACAAACATTCAGTACTTC
TRBD2	TRBJ2-1	few	TRBV12-3/TRBV12-4	CASSLALTSGGYNEQFF	TGTGCCAGCAGTTTAGCGCTGACTAGCGGGGGATACAATGAGCAGTTCTTC
TRBD2	TRBJ2-7	.	TRBV5-5	CASRKTSGGSEQYF	TGTGCCAGCAGGAAGACTAGCGGGGGGTCGGAGCAGTACTTC
TRBD1	TRBJ2-3	.	TRBV6-5	CASSHGQGSRATDTQYF	TGTGCCAGCAGTCACGGACAGGGCTCTCGGGCGACAGATACGCAGTATTTT
.	TRBJ2-2	.	TRBV7-2	CASSLTRLLANTGELFF	TGTGCCAGCAGCTTGACACGGTTACTAGCGAACACCGGGGAGCTGTTTTTT
TRBD2	TRBJ2-3	many	TRBV10-3	CAISDTPGGYSQYF	TGTGCCATCAGTGATACCCCGGGAGGGTACTCGCAGTATTTT
TRBD1	TRBJ1-2	few	TRBV11-2	CASSPSSFRTGVRYGYTF	TGTGCCAGCAGCCCCTCCAGTTTTCGGACAGGGGTGCGATATGGCTACACCTTC
.	TRBJ2-3	few	TRBV12-3/TRBV12-4	CASSFNPDTQYF	TGTGCCAGCAGTTTTAACCCAGATACGCAGTATTTT
.	TRBJ2-1	few	TRBV11-2	CASSPVGGRHNEQFF	TGTGCCAGCAGCCCTGTGGGGGGAAGGCACAATGAGCAGTTCTTC
TRBD1	TRBJ2-2	few	TRBV6-1	CASRGQGGNTGELFF	TGTGCCAGCAGGGGACAGGGGGGGAATACCGGGGAGCTGTTTTTT
.	TRBJ2-3	many	TRBV7-2	CASSPQSDTQYF	TGTGCCAGCAGCCCCCAATCAGATACGCAGTATTTT
TRBD2	TRBJ2-1	few	TRBV10-3	CAIRLAGYNEQFF	TGTGCCATCAGACTAGCGGGATACAATGAGCAGTTCTTC
TRBD1	TRBJ1-5	few	TRBV6-1	CASRANTGGANQPQHF	TGTGCCAGCAGAGCAAATACAGGGGGGGCAAATCAGCCCCAGCATTTT
TRBD2	TRBJ2-1	few	TRBV20-1	CSTIAGAYNEQFF	TGCAGTACCATAGCGGGGGCCTACAATGAGCAGTTCTTC
TRBD2	TRBJ2-1	few	TRBV7-2	CASSNGGTSYNEQFF	TGTGCCAGCAGCAACGGGGGGACTTCCTACAATGAGCAGTTCTTC
.	TRBJ1-1	few	TRBV5-1	CASSLAGTLYTEAFF	TGCGCCAGCAGCTTGGCCGGGACACTTTACACTGAAGCTTTCTTT
TRBD1	TRBJ2-7	many	TRBV9	CASSRGQGGKYEQYF	TGTGCCAGCAGCCGAGGACAGGGAGGCAAGTACGAGCAGTACTTC
.	TRBJ2-2	.	TRBV9	CASTAGHANTGELFF	TGTGCCAGCACTGCGGGACATGCGAACACCGGGGAGCTGTTTTTT
TRBD2	TRBJ2-7	.	TRBV5-4	CASSSSAGYYEQYF	TGTGCCAGCAGCTCTTCAGCGGGGTACTACGAGCAGTACTTC
.	TRBJ2-2	many	TRBV9	CASSVSHRGGTGELFF	TGTGCCAGCAGCGTATCCCACAGGGGAGGAACCGGGGAGCTGTTTTTT
TRBD2	TRBJ2-7	few	TRBV4-3	CASSQDRAQRGYEQYF	TGCGCCAGCAGCCAAGATAGGGCGCAGCGGGGCTACGAGCAGTACTTC